This record looks at one T cell receptor (beta chain) sequence and its context. At collection, donors were nominally healthy, but unrecorded immune exposures were probable. The data stem from a study of cytomegalovirus exposure and HLA in healthy donors. Primers included in the PCR were 60 Vbeta and 13 Jbeta primers. Original data processing: About 11 million of 70 million to 80 million unique TCR beta chains were shared, per a later count. TCRdb's table, derived via immunoSEQ multiplex PCR, lists solely in-frame clones and lacks some. V and J calls and clone size are given by that table; D and trimming were obtained from the DNA. The repertoire holds fewer than 150,000 clones, 70% to 80% seen once, with 3.1% in the top ten. CDR3 size: 14 residues. V lost 0 bases, J lost 0 bases, and 6 bases lay in between. Germline V gene lookup returns CDR1 MGHRA and CDR2 YSYEKL.

The specimen was PBMCs. This sequence originates from a man aged 30 to 39 in good health and CMV-seronegative. The chain uses TRBV4-1 and TRBJ2-7; D is unclear. CDR3 sequence (DNA): TGCGCCAGCAGCCAAGAGGAGAGCTCCTACGAGCAGTACTTC. Residues: CASSQEESSYEQYF.